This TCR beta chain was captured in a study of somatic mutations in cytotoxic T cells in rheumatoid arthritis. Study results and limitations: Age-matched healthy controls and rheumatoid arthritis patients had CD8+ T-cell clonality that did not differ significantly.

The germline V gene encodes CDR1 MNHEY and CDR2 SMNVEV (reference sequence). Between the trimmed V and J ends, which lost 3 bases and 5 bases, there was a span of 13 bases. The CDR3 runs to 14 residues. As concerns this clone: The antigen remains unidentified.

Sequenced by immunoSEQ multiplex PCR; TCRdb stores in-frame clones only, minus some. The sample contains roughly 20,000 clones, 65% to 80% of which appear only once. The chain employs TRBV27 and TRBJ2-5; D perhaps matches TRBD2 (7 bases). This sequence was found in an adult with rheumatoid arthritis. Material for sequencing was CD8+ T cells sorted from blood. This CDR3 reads CASSFGGAGETQYF. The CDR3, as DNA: TGTGCCAGCAGTTTTGGGGGGGCCGGGGAGACCCAGTACTTC.